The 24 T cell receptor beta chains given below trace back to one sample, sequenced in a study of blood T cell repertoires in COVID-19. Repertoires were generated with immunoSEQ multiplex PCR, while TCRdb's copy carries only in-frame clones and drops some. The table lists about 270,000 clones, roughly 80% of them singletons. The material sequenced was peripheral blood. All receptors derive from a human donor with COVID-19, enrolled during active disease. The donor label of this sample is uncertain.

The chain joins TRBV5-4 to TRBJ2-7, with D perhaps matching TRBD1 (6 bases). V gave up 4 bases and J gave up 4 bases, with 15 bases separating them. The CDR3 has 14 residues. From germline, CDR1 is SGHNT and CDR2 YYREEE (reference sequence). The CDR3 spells CASSPAGQRYEQYF. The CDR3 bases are TGTGCCAGCAGCCCCGCTGGACAGAGATACGAGCAGTACTTC.

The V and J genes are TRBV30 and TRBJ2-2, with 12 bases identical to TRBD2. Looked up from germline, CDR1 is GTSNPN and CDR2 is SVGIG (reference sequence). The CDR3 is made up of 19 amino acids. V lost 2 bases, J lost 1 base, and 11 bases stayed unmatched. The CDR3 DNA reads TGTGCCTGGAGTAACCTCCCACTAGCGGGAGGTCGGAACACCGGGGAGCTGTTTTTT. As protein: CAWSNLPLAGGRNTGELFF.

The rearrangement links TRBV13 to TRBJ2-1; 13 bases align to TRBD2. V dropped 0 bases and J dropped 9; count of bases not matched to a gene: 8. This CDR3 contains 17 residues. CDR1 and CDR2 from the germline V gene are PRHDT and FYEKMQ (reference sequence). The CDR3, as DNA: TGTGCCAGCAGCTTAGGCCGAGGACTAGCGGGAGTAGGTGAGCAGTTCTTC. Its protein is CASSLGRGLAGVGEQFF.

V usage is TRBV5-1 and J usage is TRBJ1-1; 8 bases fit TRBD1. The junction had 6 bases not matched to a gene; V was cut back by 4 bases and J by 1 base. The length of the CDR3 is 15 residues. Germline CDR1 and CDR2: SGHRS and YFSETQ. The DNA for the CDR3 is TGCGCCAGCAGCCGCTCCGGGACAGGGAACACTGAAGCTTTCTTT. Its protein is CASSRSGTGNTEAFF.

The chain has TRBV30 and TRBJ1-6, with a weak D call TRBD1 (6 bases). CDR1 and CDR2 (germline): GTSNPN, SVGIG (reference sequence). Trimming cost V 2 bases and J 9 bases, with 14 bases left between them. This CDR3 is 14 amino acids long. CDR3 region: CAWSRGGISSPLHF. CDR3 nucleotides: TGTGCCTGGAGTAGGGGGGGGATCAGTTCACCCCTCCACTTT.

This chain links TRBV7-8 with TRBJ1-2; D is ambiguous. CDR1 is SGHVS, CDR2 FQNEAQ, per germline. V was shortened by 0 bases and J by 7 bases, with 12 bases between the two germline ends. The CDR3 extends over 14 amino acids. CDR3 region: CASSLAALGSGYTF. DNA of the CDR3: TGTGCCAGCAGCTTAGCGGCCCTGGGGAGTGGCTACACCTTC.

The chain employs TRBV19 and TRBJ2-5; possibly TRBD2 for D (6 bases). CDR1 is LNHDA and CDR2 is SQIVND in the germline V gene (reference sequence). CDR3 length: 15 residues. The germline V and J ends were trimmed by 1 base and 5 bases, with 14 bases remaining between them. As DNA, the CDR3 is TGTGCCAGTAGTATAGCGGGAGCTGGCGAGGAGACCCAGTACTTC. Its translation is CASSIAGAGEETQYF.

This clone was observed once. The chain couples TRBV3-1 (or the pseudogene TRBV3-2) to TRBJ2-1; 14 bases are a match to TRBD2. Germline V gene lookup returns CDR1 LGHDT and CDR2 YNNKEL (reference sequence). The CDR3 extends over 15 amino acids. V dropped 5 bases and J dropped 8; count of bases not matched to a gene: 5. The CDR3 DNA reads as TGTGCCAGCAGCGCGGGACTAGCGGGAGTTCATGAGCAGTTCTTC. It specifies CASSAGLAGVHEQFF.

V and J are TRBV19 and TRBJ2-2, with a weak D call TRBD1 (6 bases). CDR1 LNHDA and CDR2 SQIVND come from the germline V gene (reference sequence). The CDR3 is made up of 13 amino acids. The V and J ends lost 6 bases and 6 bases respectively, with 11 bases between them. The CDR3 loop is CASRGHYAGELFF. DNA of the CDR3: TGTGCCAGTAGGGGACATTATGCCGGGGAGCTGTTTTTT.

This CDR3 reads CASSFQGRDTEAFF. CDR3 nucleotide sequence: TGTGCCAGCAGTTTCCAGGGCAGGGATACTGAAGCTTTCTTT. The chain carries TRBV28 and TRBJ1-1; TRBD1 might be the D (5 bases). V was trimmed by 3 bases and J by 5 bases, leaving 13 bases between them. This CDR3 is built from 14 residues. Germline CDR1 reads MDHEN; CDR2 reads SYDVKM.

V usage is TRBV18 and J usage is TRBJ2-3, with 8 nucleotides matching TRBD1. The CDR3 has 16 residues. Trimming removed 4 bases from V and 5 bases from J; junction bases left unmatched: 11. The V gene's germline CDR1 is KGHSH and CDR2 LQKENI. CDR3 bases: TGTGCCAGCTCACGAAAAGACAGGGGATCAGGAGATACGCAGTATTTT. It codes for CASSRKDRGSGDTQYF.

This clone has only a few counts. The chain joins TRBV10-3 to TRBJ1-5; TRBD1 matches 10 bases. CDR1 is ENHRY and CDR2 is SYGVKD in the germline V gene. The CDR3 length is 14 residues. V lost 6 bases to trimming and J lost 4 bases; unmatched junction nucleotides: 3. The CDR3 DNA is TGTGCCATCAGCCCGGGACAGGGGAATCAGCCCCAGCATTTT. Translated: CAISPGQGNQPQHF.

The CDR3 sequence is CASSASSGVGTQYF. In DNA, the CDR3 is TGTGCCAGCAGCGCCTCTAGCGGGGTGGGGACCCAGTACTTC. The chain has TRBV7-9 and TRBJ2-5; 9 bases line up with TRBD2. V gave up 5 bases and J gave up 7 bases; unmatched junction bases: 8. The CDR3 totals 14 residues. Per germline, CDR1 SEHNR and CDR2 FQNEAQ (reference sequence).

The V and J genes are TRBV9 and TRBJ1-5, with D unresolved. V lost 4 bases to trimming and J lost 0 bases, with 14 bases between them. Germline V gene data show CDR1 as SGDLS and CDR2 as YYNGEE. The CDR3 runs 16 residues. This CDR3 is CASSPTLRVSNQPQHF. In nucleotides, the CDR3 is TGTGCCAGCAGCCCTACTCTCCGGGTTAGCAATCAGCCCCAGCATTTT. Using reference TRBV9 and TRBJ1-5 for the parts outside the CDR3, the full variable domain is DSGVTQTPKHLITATGQRVTLRCSPRSGDLSVYWYQQSLDQGLQFLIQYYNGEERAKGNILERFSAQQFPDLHSELNLSSLELGDSALYFCASSPTLRVSNQPQHFGDGTRLSIL.

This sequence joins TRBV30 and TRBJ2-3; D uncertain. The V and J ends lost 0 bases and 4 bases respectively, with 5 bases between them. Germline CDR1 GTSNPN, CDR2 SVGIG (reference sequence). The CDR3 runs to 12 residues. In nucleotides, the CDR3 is TGTGCCTGGAGTGTACTTGCAGATACGCAGTATTTT. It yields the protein CAWSVLADTQYF.

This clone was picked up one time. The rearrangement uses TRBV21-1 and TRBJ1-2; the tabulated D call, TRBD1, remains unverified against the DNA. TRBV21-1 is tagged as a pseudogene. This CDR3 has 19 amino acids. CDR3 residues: CASSKGFRDRGGWNVRYTF. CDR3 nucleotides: TGTGCCAGCAGCAAAGGGTTCCGGGACAGGGGGGGGTGGAACGTCCGCTACACCTTC.

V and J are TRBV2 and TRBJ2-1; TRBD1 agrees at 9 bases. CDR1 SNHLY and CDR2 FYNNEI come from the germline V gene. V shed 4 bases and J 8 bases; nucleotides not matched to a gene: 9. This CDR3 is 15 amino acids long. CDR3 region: CASSGRDRVTDEQFF. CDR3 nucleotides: TGTGCCAGCAGTGGCCGGGACAGGGTCACGGATGAGCAGTTCTTC.

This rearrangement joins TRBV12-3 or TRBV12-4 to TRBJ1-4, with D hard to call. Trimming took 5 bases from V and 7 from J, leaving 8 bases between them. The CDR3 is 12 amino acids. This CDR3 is CASSPPGEKLFF. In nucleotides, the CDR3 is TGTGCCAGCAGTCCACCGGGTGAAAAACTGTTTTTT.

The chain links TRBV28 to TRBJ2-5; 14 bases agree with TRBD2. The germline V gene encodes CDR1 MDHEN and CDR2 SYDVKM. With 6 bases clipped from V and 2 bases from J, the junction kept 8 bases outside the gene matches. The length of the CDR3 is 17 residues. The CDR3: CASSPIGLAGGQETQYF. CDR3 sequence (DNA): TGTGCCAGCAGCCCCATTGGACTAGCGGGGGGACAAGAGACCCAGTACTTC.

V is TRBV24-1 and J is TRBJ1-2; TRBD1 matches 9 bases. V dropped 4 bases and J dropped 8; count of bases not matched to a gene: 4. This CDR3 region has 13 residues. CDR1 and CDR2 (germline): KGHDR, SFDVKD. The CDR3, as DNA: TGTGCCACCAGTGAACAGGGGGCCCGGGGCTACACCTTC. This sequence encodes CATSEQGARGYTF.

CDR3 in DNA: TGTGCCAGCAGTTCCCTGATCCACAGGGACTCCTACGAGCAGTACTTC. Residues: CASSSLIHRDSYEQYF. The chain employs TRBV6-2 or TRBV6-3 and TRBJ2-7, with D tentatively TRBD1 (6 bases). Trimming stripped 4 bases from V and 0 bases from J, with 16 bases between. The CDR3 runs 16 residues. Germline V gene data show CDR1 as MNHEY and CDR2 as SVGEGT.

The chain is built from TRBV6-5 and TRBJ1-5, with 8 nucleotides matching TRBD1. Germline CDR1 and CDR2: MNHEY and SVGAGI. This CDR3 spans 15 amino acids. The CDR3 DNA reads TGTGCTTTAGGACAGGGACCATATAGCAATCAGCCCCAGCATTTT. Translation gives CALGQGPYSNQPQHF.

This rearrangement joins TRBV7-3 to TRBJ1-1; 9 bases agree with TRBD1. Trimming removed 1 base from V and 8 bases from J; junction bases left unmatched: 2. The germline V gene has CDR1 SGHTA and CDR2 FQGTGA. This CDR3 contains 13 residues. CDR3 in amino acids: CASSLRDREEAFF. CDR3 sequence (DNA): TGTGCCAGCAGCTTAAGGGACAGGGAAGAAGCTTTCTTT.

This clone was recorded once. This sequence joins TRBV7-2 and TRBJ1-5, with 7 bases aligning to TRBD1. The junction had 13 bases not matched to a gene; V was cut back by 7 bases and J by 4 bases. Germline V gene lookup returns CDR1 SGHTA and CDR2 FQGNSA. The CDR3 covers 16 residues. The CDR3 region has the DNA TGTGCCAGCATCCTCTTCCCCGGGGACAGAAATCAGCCCCAGCATTTT. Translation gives CASILFPGDRNQPQHF.